This is a list of T cell receptor beta chains from one sample in a study of patients and donors after allogeneic stem cell transplantation. TCRdb ran MiXCR on the RT-PCR reads and lists one entry per CDR3 protein. Among some 17,000 distinct CDR3 sequences listed, roughly 27% were seen once. The sequenced sample consisted of blood, either unsorted or a sorted T cell fraction (not recorded which). The receptors were gathered from a human donor who was either an allogeneic HSCT recipient or a stem cell or donor lymphocyte infusion donor (not recorded which). It is not recorded whose cells these are; they may come from a transplant donor. CDR3s include the opening cysteine and the closing phenylalanine or tryptophan. A D gene is named only where the DNA matches it firmly. For some rows the clone size is stated as once, few or many, or as a class when expanded; others skip it.

abundance	v_gene	d_gene	j_gene	CDR3nt	CDR3aa
.	TRBV12-3/TRBV12-4	TRBD2	TRBJ2-2	TGTGCCAGCAGGACTCGGGGACTAGCGGGGGGAAGGGAGCTGTTTTTT	CASRTRGLAGGRELFF
.	TRBV12-3/TRBV12-4	.	TRBJ1-4	TGTGCCAACTCAGGGTGGGCTAGTGAAAAACTGTTTTTT	CANSGWASEKLFF
.	TRBV19	.	TRBJ1-2	TGTGCCAGTAGTGGGGCAGTCTATGGCTACACCTTC	CASSGAVYGYTF
.	TRBV10-1	.	TRBJ1-1	TGCGCCAGCAGTGGTAGAAACACTGAAGCTTTCTTT	CASSGRNTEAFF
.	TRBV6-6	.	TRBJ2-1	TGTGCCAGCTTGGGACATGAGCAGTTCTTC	CASLGHEQFF
.	TRBV6-2/TRBV6-3	.	TRBJ1-2	TGTGCCAGCAGTTACAGGGCCGGCTATGGCTACACCTTC	CASSYRAGYGYTF
many	TRBV27	.	TRBJ1-3	TGTGCCAGCAAGGGGCCGGGAAACACCATATATTTT	CASKGPGNTIYF
many	TRBV12-3/TRBV12-4	.	TRBJ1-6	TGTGCCAGCAGTTTTTTGCTGCGTCCCCTCCACTTT	CASSFLLRPLHF
many	TRBV5-1	.	TRBJ2-3	TGCGCCAGCAGCCCGGACCCTGGTGTGCATACGCAGTATTTT	CASSPDPGVHTQYF
few	TRBV12-3/TRBV12-4	.	TRBJ1-2	TGTGCCAGCGCCACCTTGGGGAACGGCTACACCTTC	CASATLGNGYTF
.	TRBV7-9	TRBD1	TRBJ1-4	TGTGCCAGCAGCTTCCCGGGACAGGGGATTAGAACTAATGAAAAACTGTTTTTT	CASSFPGQGIRTNEKLFF
.	TRBV28	.	TRBJ1-4	TGTGCCAGCAGTTTAACTGGGGGAGGGGAAAAACTGTTTTTT	CASSLTGGGEKLFF
.	TRBV12-3/TRBV12-4	.	TRBJ2-3	TGTGCCAGCAGTTTTTTCAGCCCGGGCCCAGATACGCAGTATTTT	CASSFFSPGPDTQYF
.	TRBV4-1	.	TRBJ2-7	TGCGCCAGCAGCCAATCGCATGGGCGGGACTACGAGCAGTACTTC	CASSQSHGRDYEQYF
many	TRBV3-1	.	TRBJ1-2	TGTGCCAGCAGCCCTCCGGACGGGGCGTATGGCTACACCTTC	CASSPPDGAYGYTF
.	TRBV5-8	.	TRBJ2-5	TGTGCCAGCAGCTTGGGGGGGGAGAACTTC	CASSLGGENF
.	TRBV7-2	.	TRBJ2-1	TGTGCCAGCAGCCTTGGAAGGGGACTGATATACAATGAGCAGTTCTTC	CASSLGRGLIYNEQFF
.	TRBV6-1	.	TRBJ1-1	TGTGCCAGCAGTGACATCGCGCGGAACACTGAAGCTTTCTTT	CASSDIARNTEAFF
.	TRBV20-1	.	TRBJ2-3	TGCAGTCGGGGCGGAGGGCTCACAAGCACAGATACGCAGTATTTT	CSRGGGLTSTDTQYF
.	TRBV28	.	TRBJ2-5	TGTGCCAGCAGTCCATCCCCCGGGCACCGGACCCAGTACTTC	CASSPSPGHRTQYF
.	TRBV28	.	TRBJ1-4	TGTGCCAGCAGTTTCGCCCGGACGGAATCCGCAACTAATGAAAAACTGTTTTTT	CASSFARTESATNEKLFF
many	TRBV6-6	TRBD1	TRBJ1-5	TGTGCCAGCAGCCGCAGGGGGCGTCATCAGCCCCAGCATTTT	CASSRRGRHQPQHF
.	TRBV10-3	TRBD1	TRBJ1-4	TGTGCCATTGGACAGGGCGGTGAAAAACTGTTTTTT	CAIGQGGEKLFF
many	TRBV4-2	.	TRBJ1-1	TGTGCCAGCAGCCAAGACTTCGGCGGTGAAGCTTTCTTT	CASSQDFGGEAFF
.	TRBV7-9	.	TRBJ2-5	TGTGCCAGCAGCTTGGAAGGGTGGGAGACCCAGTACTTC	CASSLEGWETQYF
.	TRBV5-3	TRBD1	TRBJ1-5	TGTGCCAGAAGCTTGCCACCTACAGGGGATAGCAATCAGCCCCAGCATTTT	CARSLPPTGDSNQPQHF
.	TRBV10-3	TRBD1	TRBJ1-5	TGTGCCATCAGTGGACAGGGGGCCCTAGGACCCCAGCATTTT	CAISGQGALGPQHF
.	TRBV10-3	.	TRBJ1-1	TGTGCCATCAGTGAGTCAGGGGGAAACACTGAAGCTTTCTTT	CAISESGGNTEAFF
few	TRBV2	.	TRBJ1-2	TGTGCCAGCAAAAACAGGGATGGCTACACCTTC	CASKNRDGYTF
few	TRBV28	TRBD1	TRBJ1-5	TGTGCCAGCAGTTTAGGACAGGGAAGTGATCAGCCCCAGCATTTT	CASSLGQGSDQPQHF
many	TRBV29-1	.	TRBJ1-1	TGCAGCGCCGAAGGTCCGACTGAAGCTTTCTTT	CSAEGPTEAFF
few	TRBV27	.	TRBJ1-6	TGTGCCAGCAGCCTCCGACTTGGGAATTCACCCCTCCACTTT	CASSLRLGNSPLHF
.	TRBV9	.	TRBJ2-2	TGTGCCAGCAGCCGACAAGGGTACACCGGGGAGCTGTTTTTT	CASSRQGYTGELFF
few	TRBV13	TRBD2	TRBJ2-3	TGTGCCAGCAGCCCCGGGACTAGCGGGGGGGCCGGCACAGATACGCAGTATTTT	CASSPGTSGGAGTDTQYF
few	TRBV3-1	.	TRBJ1-1	TGTGCCAGCAGCCAAGAATACAGGGTGAACACTGAAGCTTTCTTT	CASSQEYRVNTEAFF
many	TRBV18	.	TRBJ1-1	TGTGCCAGCTCACCAGGGCAGAACACTGAAGCTTTCTTT	CASSPGQNTEAFF
many	TRBV15	.	TRBJ1-5	TGTGCCACCAGCAGCCATGTGGCGGAGCCCCAGCATTTT	CATSSHVAEPQHF
few	TRBV6-5	.	TRBJ1-2	TGTGCCAGCACTCCAGGGATGCCAAGCGGCTACACCTTC	CASTPGMPSGYTF
few	TRBV5-6	TRBD1	TRBJ1-6	TGTGCCAGCAGCCCGACAGGGGAGGAACGGGCCCTCCACTTT	CASSPTGEERALHF
few	TRBV9	.	TRBJ1-4	TGTGCCAGCAGCGTAGGAACACTCAGAGAAAAACTGTTTTTT	CASSVGTLREKLFF
once	TRBV11-3	TRBD2	TRBJ2-5	TGTGCCAGCAGCTTAGTTAATACGGGGGGTTCCCAGTACTTC	CASSLVNTGGSQYF
.	TRBV29-1	TRBD2	TRBJ2-7	TGCAGCGTCCGAACCAGGGAGGGGAGCTACGAGCAGTACTTC	CSVRTREGSYEQYF
.	TRBV25-1	TRBD1	TRBJ2-2	TGTGCCAGCAGTGGACAGGGATTTAAGGGAACCGGGGAGCTGTTTTTT	CASSGQGFKGTGELFF
once	TRBV6-5	.	TRBJ2-5	TGTGCCAGCAGGACCAGGGGTCGAACGGGGACCCAGTACTTC	CASRTRGRTGTQYF
few	TRBV5-1	.	TRBJ1-6	TGCGCCAGCAGCATTTACGGGAATTCACCCCTCCACTTT	CASSIYGNSPLHF
few	TRBV5-6	TRBD1	TRBJ1-5	TGTGCCAGCAGCTTATCCAGGGGGAACAATCAGCCCCAGCATTTT	CASSLSRGNNQPQHF
few	TRBV6-6	.	TRBJ1-6	TGTGCCAGCAGTTACTCTGAGTATTTAAACTCACCCCTCCACTTT	CASSYSEYLNSPLHF